The rows below give T cell receptor beta chains drawn from one sample of a study of T cell therapy product for transplant patients. Antigens of these TCRs are unknown. The method was immunoSEQ multiplex PCR; TCRdb's version includes in-frame clones alone and lacks a portion of them. Among 1,100 or so clones, around 50% were seen once, and the ten largest hold around 34%. The sample comprised a sorted cell population cultured from PBMCs. The source of these receptors is an adult in good health. Each CDR3 is given without its conserved first and last residue.

j_gene,len,v_gene,CDR3aa
TRBJ1-6,14,TRBV14,ASSQESRNYNSPLH
TRBJ2-2,11,TRBV7-7,ASSLKYNGELF
TRBJ1-2,9,TRBV20-1,SASTAYGHT
TRBJ2-5,13,TRBV7-2,ASSLGGGPQETQY
TRBJ1-3,13,TRBV6-6,ASSSRGRAGNTIY
TRBJ1-2,12,TRBV6-5,ASSSGRGSYGYT
TRBJ1-1,12,TRBV5-1,ASRVSRENTEAF
TRBJ2-7,11,TRBV6-1,ASSVGQTYEQY
TRBJ1-2,13,TRBV6-1,ASSDHGQGVKGYT
TRBJ2-5,13,TRBV7-3,ASSLGGGSQETQY
TRBJ1-6,10,TRBV30,AWSTTNSPLH
TRBJ2-5,13,TRBV19,ASSDRTGPRETQY
TRBJ1-5,14,TRBV27,ASKSLGSVLNQPQH
TRBJ2-7,13,TRBV7-2,ASSSNGQVSYEQY
TRBJ1-2,11,TRBV7-2,ASSPMGIEGYT
TRBJ2-7,12,TRBV19,ASRTGTSVGEQY
TRBJ2-5,13,TRBV7-4,ASSLGGGSQETQY
TRBJ1-2,12,TRBV7-9,ASSSSGLTNGYT
TRBJ2-2,11,TRBV2,ASRIDGGGELF
TRBJ1-1,12,TRBV6-4,ASSMRQGQTEAF
TRBJ2-4,12,TRBV6-1,ASTLDSAKNIQY
TRBJ1-1,9,TRBV30,AWTGATEAF
TRBJ2-7,14,TRBV4-1,ASSQDSLAGGNEQY
TRBJ1-2,11,TRBV29-1,SVAGTGTYGYT
TRBJ2-1,14,TRBV10-3,AIGGARGSSYNEQF
TRBJ2-3,12,TRBV19,ASSRQASTDTQY
TRBJ1-6,11,TRBV30,ASGTHNNSPLH
TRBJ1-1,12,TRBV5-4,ASSRQAGGTEAF
TRBJ2-1,14,TRBV5-4,ASSPGGGGLYNEQF
TRBJ1-1,13,TRBV9,ASSERHWPITEAF
TRBJ1-2,9,TRBV29-1,SVVIGNGYT
TRBJ2-2,13,TRBV7-9,ASSLVLPNTGELF
TRBJ1-5,13,TRBV11-2,ASSLGQAPNQPQH
TRBJ2-6,14,TRBV7-2,ASTKGGSPGANVLT
TRBJ2-5,11,TRBV4-2,ASSTTGGETQY
TRBJ1-1,11,TRBV29-1,SVVHSSNTEAF
TRBJ1-2,13,TRBV4-3,ASSQDGGGGYGYT
TRBJ2-5,13,TRBV7-9,ASSLGGGPQETQY
TRBJ2-3,13,TRBV6-5,ASSYGVGFTDTQY
TRBJ2-3,11,TRBV19,ASRPAGTDTQY
TRBJ1-3,13,TRBV9,ASSVTGGSGNTIY
TRBJ2-7,10,TRBV7-9,ASSLISGEQY
TRBJ1-5,12,TRBV6-1,ASSELDGNQPQH
TRBJ2-3,13,TRBV7-9,ASIPLGRGTDTQY
TRBJ1-2,10,TRBV5-1,ASSLGGYGYT
TRBJ2-3,14,TRBV15,ATSRERGGRSDTQY
TRBJ1-5,12,TRBV6-5,ASRNPRGDQPQH